Listed here is a single T cell receptor beta chain. Its matching antigen is unknown. Germline CDR1 and CDR2: SGHRS and YFSETQ. V was clipped by 0 bases and J by 1 base, with 16 bases between them. The CDR3 runs to 17 residues. This entry belongs to a study of T-cell reconstitution after alpha-beta-depleted transplantation in children. General observations from the study: It was reported that alpha-beta T cells came from several hundred expanded graft clones (about two months after transplant). A year had passed since transplant, and T-cell counts and diversity by then came mostly from newly produced T cells. Recipient T cells and thymic progenitors that survived gave rise to the high TCRbeta diversity observed at day 60 in some patients.

The library targeted TCRbeta and was prepared with unique molecular identifiers. TCRdb analysed the PCR reads with MiXCR anew, one entry per CDR3 protein. The sample includes 550,000 to 800,000 distinct CDR3 sequences, around 12% of them seen just once. The TCR sequence derives from a girl aged 2 to 10 with congenital amegakaryocytic thrombocytopenia, due to receive a stem cell transplant. J is TRBJ2-5 and V is TRBV5-1; D possibly corresponds to TRBD2 (5 bases). Sequenced here: PBMCs, sampled before TCRalphabeta/CD19-depleted stem cell transplant. The CDR3 loop reads CASSLGLNSGLQETQYF. The CDR3 nucleotides are TGCGCCAGCAGCTTGGGATTAAACAGCGGACTCCAAGAGACCCAGTACTTC.